The rows below give T cell receptor beta chains drawn from one sample of a study of shared clonotypes between healthy human individuals. Profiling relied on immunoSEQ multiplex PCR, and the TCRdb table lists in-frame clones only, not all of them. The profile shows around 1.1 million clones, around three quarters of them singletons. The source material was memory CD4+ T cells from PBMCs. The receptors shown here come from a man younger than 35 in good health. Some clones in this sample may be carry-over from other donors' samples. The CDR3 runs from the conserved cysteine through the conserved F or W. A D gene is named only where the DNA matches it firmly. Not all rows give a size; the values are once, few, many and, for expanded clones, a class.

J: TRBJ2-7; V: TRBV2; size: few; D: TRBD2; CDR3: CASTPAGIFYEQYF; DNA: TGTGCCAGCACCCCAGCGGGAATATTCTACGAGCAGTACTTC
J: TRBJ2-7; V: TRBV2; size: once; D: NA; CDR3: CASSGSGAYEQYF; DNA: TGTGCCAGCAGTGGTTCAGGGGCCTACGAGCAGTACTTC
J: TRBJ2-7; V: TRBV27; size: NA; D: TRBD1; CDR3: CASSITGVSSYEQYF; DNA: TGTGCCAGCAGTATCACAGGGGTTAGCTCCTACGAGCAGTACTTC
J: TRBJ2-7; V: TRBV7-2; size: NA; D: TRBD2; CDR3: CASSVGTSGLGYEQYF; DNA: TGTGCCAGCAGCGTCGGGACTAGCGGTCTTGGGTACGAGCAGTACTTC
J: TRBJ2-5; V: TRBV10-3; size: NA; D: TRBD1; CDR3: CAISRGQGIETQYF; DNA: TGTGCCATCAGCAGGGGACAGGGGATAGAGACCCAGTACTTC
J: TRBJ2-7; V: TRBV14; size: NA; D: TRBD2; CDR3: CASTPFSGRADEQYF; DNA: TGTGCCAGCACCCCTTTTAGCGGGAGGGCGGACGAGCAGTACTTC
J: TRBJ2-5; V: TRBV7-9; size: NA; D: NA; CDR3: CASSLAAGYQETQYF; DNA: TGTGCCAGCAGCTTAGCGGCAGGGTACCAAGAGACCCAGTACTTC
J: TRBJ2-7; V: TRBV2; size: NA; D: NA; CDR3: CASSESGGPLGEQYF; DNA: TGTGCCAGCAGTGAGTCGGGGGGCCCCTTAGGCGAGCAGTACTTC
J: TRBJ2-7; V: TRBV5-4; size: few; D: TRBD2; CDR3: CASSSGLAGVTNAYEQYF; DNA: TGTGCCAGCAGCTCAGGACTAGCGGGAGTCACGAACGCCTACGAGCAGTACTTC
J: TRBJ2-1; V: TRBV5-1; size: NA; D: TRBD2; CDR3: CASSFSFTSGAYNEQFF; DNA: TGCGCCAGCAGCTTCTCTTTTACTAGCGGAGCCTACAATGAGCAGTTCTTC
J: TRBJ2-1; V: TRBV5-1; size: NA; D: TRBD2; CDR3: CASTSTGTSGSNEQFF; DNA: TGCGCCAGCACCTCGACCGGGACTAGCGGGAGTAATGAGCAGTTCTTC
J: TRBJ1-5; V: TRBV2; size: few; D: NA; CDR3: CASQGSNQPQHF; DNA: TGTGCCAGTCAGGGCTCCAATCAGCCCCAGCATTTT
J: TRBJ2-1; V: TRBV9; size: NA; D: NA; CDR3: CASSVGPYNEQFF; DNA: TGTGCCAGCAGCGTAGGCCCTTACAATGAGCAGTTCTTC
J: TRBJ1-1; V: TRBV6-1; size: NA; D: NA; CDR3: CASSRSATEAFF; DNA: TGTGCCAGCAGTCGCTCCGCCACTGAAGCTTTCTTT
J: TRBJ1-4; V: TRBV11-2; size: few; D: TRBD1; CDR3: CASSLGGTDFF; DNA: TGTGCCAGCAGCCTTGGGGGGACAGATTTTTTT